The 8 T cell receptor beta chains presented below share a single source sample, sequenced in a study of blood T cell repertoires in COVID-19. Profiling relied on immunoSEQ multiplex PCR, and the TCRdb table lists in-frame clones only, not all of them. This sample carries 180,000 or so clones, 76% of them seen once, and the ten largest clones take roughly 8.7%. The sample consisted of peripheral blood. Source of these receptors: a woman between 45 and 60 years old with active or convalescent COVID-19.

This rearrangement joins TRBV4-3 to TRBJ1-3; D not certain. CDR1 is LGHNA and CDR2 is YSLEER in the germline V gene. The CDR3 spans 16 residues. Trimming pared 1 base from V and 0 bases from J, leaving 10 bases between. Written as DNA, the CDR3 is TGCGCCAGCAGCCAAGGTACCCTAAGCTCTGGAAACACCATATATTTT. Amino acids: CASSQGTLSSGNTIYF.

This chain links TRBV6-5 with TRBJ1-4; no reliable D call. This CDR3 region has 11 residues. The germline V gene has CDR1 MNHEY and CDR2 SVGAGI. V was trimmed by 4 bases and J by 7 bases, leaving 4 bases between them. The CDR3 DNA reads TGTGCCAGCAGTTCGGGTGAAAAACTGTTTTTT. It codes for CASSSGEKLFF.

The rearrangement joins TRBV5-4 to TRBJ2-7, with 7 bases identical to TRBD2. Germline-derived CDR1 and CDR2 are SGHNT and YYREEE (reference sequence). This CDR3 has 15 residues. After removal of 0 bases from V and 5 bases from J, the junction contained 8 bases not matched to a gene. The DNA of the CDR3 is TGTGCCAGCAGCTTGGCTAGCGGCCTTGTCCACGAGCAGTACTTC. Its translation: CASSLASGLVHEQYF.

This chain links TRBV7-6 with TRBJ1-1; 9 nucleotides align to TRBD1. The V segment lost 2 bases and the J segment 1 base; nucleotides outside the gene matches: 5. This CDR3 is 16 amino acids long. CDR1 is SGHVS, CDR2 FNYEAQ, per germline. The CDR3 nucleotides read TGTGCCAGCAGCTTACAACAGGGGGCGCGGAACACTGAAGCTTTCTTT. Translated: CASSLQQGARNTEAFF.

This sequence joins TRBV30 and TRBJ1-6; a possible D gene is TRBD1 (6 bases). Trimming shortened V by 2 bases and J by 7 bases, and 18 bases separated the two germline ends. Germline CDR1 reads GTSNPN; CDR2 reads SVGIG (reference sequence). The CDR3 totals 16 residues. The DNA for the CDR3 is TGTGCCTGGAGTTTCACCAACCCCGGGACAAATTCACCCCTCCACTTT. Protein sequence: CAWSFTNPGTNSPLHF.

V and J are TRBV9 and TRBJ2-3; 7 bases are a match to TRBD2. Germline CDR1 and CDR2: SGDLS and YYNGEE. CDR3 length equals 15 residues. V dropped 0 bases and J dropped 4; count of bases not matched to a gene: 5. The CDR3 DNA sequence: TGTGCCAGCAGCGTAGTAGGCGGGAGCTCAGATACGCAGTATTTT. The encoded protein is CASSVVGGSSDTQYF.

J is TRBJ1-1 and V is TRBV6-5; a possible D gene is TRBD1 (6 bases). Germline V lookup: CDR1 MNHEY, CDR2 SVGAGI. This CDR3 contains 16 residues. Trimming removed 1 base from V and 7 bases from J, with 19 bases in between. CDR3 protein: CASSYWQGHHLGEAFF. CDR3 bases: TGTGCCAGCAGTTACTGGCAGGGACATCACCTGGGTGAAGCTTTCTTT.

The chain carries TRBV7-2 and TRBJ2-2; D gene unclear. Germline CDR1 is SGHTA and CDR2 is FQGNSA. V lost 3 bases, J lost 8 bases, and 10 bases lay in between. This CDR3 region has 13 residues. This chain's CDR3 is CASSFAETGELFF. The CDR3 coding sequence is TGTGCCAGCAGCTTTGCGGAGACTGGGGAGCTGTTTTTT.